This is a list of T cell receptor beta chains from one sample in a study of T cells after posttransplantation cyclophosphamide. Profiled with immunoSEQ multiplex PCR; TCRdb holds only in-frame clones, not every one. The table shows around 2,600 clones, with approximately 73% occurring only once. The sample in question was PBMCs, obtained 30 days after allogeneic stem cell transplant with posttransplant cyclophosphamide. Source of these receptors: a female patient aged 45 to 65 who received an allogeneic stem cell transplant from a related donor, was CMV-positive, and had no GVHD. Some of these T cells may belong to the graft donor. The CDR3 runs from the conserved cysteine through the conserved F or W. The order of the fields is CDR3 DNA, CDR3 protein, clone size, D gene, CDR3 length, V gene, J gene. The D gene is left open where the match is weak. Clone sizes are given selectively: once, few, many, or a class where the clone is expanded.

cdr3_nt: TGTGCCAGCAGCCGGGGTAGCGGTAGCACAGATACGCAGTATTTT; cdr3_aa: CASSRGSGSTDTQYF; clone_size: NA; d_call: NA; cdr3_length: 15; v_call: TRBV7-9; j_call: TRBJ2-3
cdr3_nt: TGTGCCAGCAGTTTATTGGCGGAAGAGACCCAGTACTTC; cdr3_aa: CASSLLAEETQYF; clone_size: NA; d_call: NA; cdr3_length: 13; v_call: TRBV28; j_call: TRBJ2-5
cdr3_nt: TGTGCCAGCAGTATGGAGCCAAGCTATGGCTACACCTTC; cdr3_aa: CASSMEPSYGYTF; clone_size: NA; d_call: NA; cdr3_length: 13; v_call: TRBV6-1; j_call: TRBJ1-2
cdr3_nt: TGTGCCAGCAGCGGAGAAACCGGGGAGCTGTTTTTT; cdr3_aa: CASSGETGELFF; clone_size: NA; d_call: NA; cdr3_length: 12; v_call: TRBV7-9; j_call: TRBJ2-2
cdr3_nt: TGTGCCAGCAGCCCGGGGGGGGGAGGGCCCAATGAGCAGTTCTTC; cdr3_aa: CASSPGGGGPNEQFF; clone_size: NA; d_call: TRBD2; cdr3_length: 15; v_call: TRBV13; j_call: TRBJ2-1
cdr3_nt: TGTGCCAGCAGTGAGCGGGCAGGGGGCGATAAGACCCAGTACTTC; cdr3_aa: CASSERAGGDKTQYF; clone_size: NA; d_call: TRBD1; cdr3_length: 15; v_call: TRBV2; j_call: TRBJ2-5
cdr3_nt: TGCGCCAGCAGCCGCGGACAGGGGGCCGTCGACGAGCAGTACTTC; cdr3_aa: CASSRGQGAVDEQYF; clone_size: NA; d_call: TRBD1; cdr3_length: 15; v_call: TRBV5-1; j_call: TRBJ2-7
cdr3_nt: TGTGCCAGCACCACAGGGGGTTCTGGAAACACCATATATTTT; cdr3_aa: CASTTGGSGNTIYF; clone_size: large; d_call: TRBD1; cdr3_length: 14; v_call: TRBV7-9; j_call: TRBJ1-3
cdr3_nt: TGTGCCAGCTCAGTGACAAGAAGCACAGATACGCAGTATTTT; cdr3_aa: CASSVTRSTDTQYF; clone_size: NA; d_call: NA; cdr3_length: 14; v_call: TRBV18; j_call: TRBJ2-3
cdr3_nt: TGTGCCAGCAGCGGAGAAGCATACGAGCAGTACTTC; cdr3_aa: CASSGEAYEQYF; clone_size: NA; d_call: NA; cdr3_length: 12; v_call: TRBV6-6; j_call: TRBJ2-7
cdr3_nt: TGTGCCAGCAGCTTACTCGGAGGTCTCTACAATGAGCAGTTCTTC; cdr3_aa: CASSLLGGLYNEQFF; clone_size: NA; d_call: NA; cdr3_length: 15; v_call: TRBV7-9; j_call: TRBJ2-1
cdr3_nt: TGTGCCAGTAGCCGACAGGGGAGCTCCTATAATTCACCCCTCCACTTT; cdr3_aa: CASSRQGSSYNSPLHF; clone_size: NA; d_call: TRBD1; cdr3_length: 16; v_call: TRBV19; j_call: TRBJ1-6
cdr3_nt: TGTGCCAGCAGTTACTCGATTATGGCGGGGGGCCAAGAGACCCAGTACTTC; cdr3_aa: CASSYSIMAGGQETQYF; clone_size: few; d_call: NA; cdr3_length: 17; v_call: TRBV21-1; j_call: TRBJ2-5
cdr3_nt: TGTGCCAGCAGCGGAACAGGGGCCATCGAGGAGACCCAGTACTTC; cdr3_aa: CASSGTGAIEETQYF; clone_size: NA; d_call: TRBD1; cdr3_length: 15; v_call: TRBV7-3; j_call: TRBJ2-5
cdr3_nt: TGTGCCAGCAGCCTAACGGGGGATCAGCCCCAGCATTTT; cdr3_aa: CASSLTGDQPQHF; clone_size: NA; d_call: NA; cdr3_length: 13; v_call: TRBV11-2; j_call: TRBJ1-5
cdr3_nt: TGTGCCAGCAGGGCCACCCGGGGGACTAGCGGCTACGAGCAGTACTTC; cdr3_aa: CASRATRGTSGYEQYF; clone_size: NA; d_call: TRBD2; cdr3_length: 16; v_call: TRBV11-2; j_call: TRBJ2-7
cdr3_nt: TGTGCCAGCAGCAAAGGTGAAAGGAACAGGCCCTACTCGAACACCGGGGAGCTGTTTTTT; cdr3_aa: CASSKGERNRPYSNTGELFF; clone_size: NA; d_call: NA; cdr3_length: 20; v_call: TRBV21-1; j_call: TRBJ2-2
cdr3_nt: TGCGCCAGCAGTGAGGACGGAGCTTACAATGAGCAGTTCTTC; cdr3_aa: CASSEDGAYNEQFF; clone_size: few; d_call: NA; cdr3_length: 14; v_call: TRBV10-2; j_call: TRBJ2-1
cdr3_nt: TGTGCCAGTAGGGTCATGACAGGGGTTTATAGCAATCAGCCCCAGCATTTT; cdr3_aa: CASRVMTGVYSNQPQHF; clone_size: NA; d_call: TRBD1; cdr3_length: 17; v_call: TRBV19; j_call: TRBJ1-5
cdr3_nt: TGTGCCACCAGCAGAGGTTCATGGGCTTCCTGGAGGGACCGCATCCAGCCCCAGCATTTT; cdr3_aa: CATSRGSWASWRDRIQPQHF; clone_size: NA; d_call: NA; cdr3_length: 20; v_call: TRBV15; j_call: TRBJ1-5
cdr3_nt: TGTGCCAGCAGCTTAATGGGCGGGAGTCACGAGCAGTTCTTC; cdr3_aa: CASSLMGGSHEQFF; clone_size: NA; d_call: TRBD2; cdr3_length: 14; v_call: TRBV7-3; j_call: TRBJ2-1
cdr3_nt: TGTGCCACAGGGCCATTGGACATGGGGACTGAAGCTTTCTTT; cdr3_aa: CATGPLDMGTEAFF; clone_size: few; d_call: NA; cdr3_length: 14; v_call: TRBV6-5; j_call: TRBJ1-1
cdr3_nt: TGCGCCAGCAGCTTCAGCAGGGGGAACCACGAGCAGTACTTC; cdr3_aa: CASSFSRGNHEQYF; clone_size: NA; d_call: TRBD1; cdr3_length: 14; v_call: TRBV5-1; j_call: TRBJ2-7
cdr3_nt: TGTGCCAGCAGTAACGCGGGAAACACCATATATTTT; cdr3_aa: CASSNAGNTIYF; clone_size: NA; d_call: NA; cdr3_length: 12; v_call: TRBV6-5; j_call: TRBJ1-3
cdr3_nt: TGTGCCAGCAGTCCACTAACAGGGGTGAACTATGGCTACACCTTC; cdr3_aa: CASSPLTGVNYGYTF; clone_size: NA; d_call: TRBD1; cdr3_length: 15; v_call: TRBV27; j_call: TRBJ1-2
cdr3_nt: TGCGCCAGCAGCGCCGGACTGGGGGGAACTGAAGCTTTCTTT; cdr3_aa: CASSAGLGGTEAFF; clone_size: few; d_call: NA; cdr3_length: 14; v_call: TRBV5-1; j_call: TRBJ1-1
cdr3_nt: TGTGCCAGCAGTTACCATGTAGCGGGGGGGCAAGAGACCCAGTACTTC; cdr3_aa: CASSYHVAGGQETQYF; clone_size: few; d_call: TRBD2; cdr3_length: 16; v_call: TRBV6-5; j_call: TRBJ2-5
cdr3_nt: TGTGCCAGCAGCTCCACAAAGTCTGGAAACACCATATATTTT; cdr3_aa: CASSSTKSGNTIYF; clone_size: NA; d_call: NA; cdr3_length: 14; v_call: TRBV11-2; j_call: TRBJ1-3
cdr3_nt: TGCAGTGCACGGCGGGAGGGCGAGCAGTACTTC; cdr3_aa: CSARREGEQYF; clone_size: NA; d_call: TRBD2; cdr3_length: 11; v_call: TRBV20-1; j_call: TRBJ2-7
cdr3_nt: TGTGCCATCAGTGACTATGAGACCGGGACAGGGAACTATGGCTACACCTTC; cdr3_aa: CAISDYETGTGNYGYTF; clone_size: NA; d_call: TRBD1; cdr3_length: 17; v_call: TRBV10-3; j_call: TRBJ1-2
cdr3_nt: TGTGCCAGCAGCTCGGGACAACAAGAGACCCAGTACTTC; cdr3_aa: CASSSGQQETQYF; clone_size: NA; d_call: NA; cdr3_length: 13; v_call: TRBV5-4; j_call: TRBJ2-5
cdr3_nt: TGCGCCAGCAGCTTGGCCCGGTACCAAGAGACCCAGTACTTC; cdr3_aa: CASSLARYQETQYF; clone_size: NA; d_call: NA; cdr3_length: 14; v_call: TRBV5-1; j_call: TRBJ2-5
cdr3_nt: TGTGCCAGCAGCTTAGATCCAGTAACAAATGAAAAACTGTTTTTT; cdr3_aa: CASSLDPVTNEKLFF; clone_size: NA; d_call: NA; cdr3_length: 15; v_call: TRBV11-2; j_call: TRBJ1-4